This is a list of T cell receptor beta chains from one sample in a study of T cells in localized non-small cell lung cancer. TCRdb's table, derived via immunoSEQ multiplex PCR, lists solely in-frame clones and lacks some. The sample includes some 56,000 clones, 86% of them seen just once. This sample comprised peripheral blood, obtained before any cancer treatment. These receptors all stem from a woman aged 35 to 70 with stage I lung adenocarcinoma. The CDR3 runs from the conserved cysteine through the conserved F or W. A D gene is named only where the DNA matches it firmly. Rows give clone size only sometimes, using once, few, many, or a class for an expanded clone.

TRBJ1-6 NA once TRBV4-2 TGTGCCAGCAGCCGTACCGGGTCGGGTTCGAATTCACCCCTCCACTTT CASSRTGSGSNSPLHF
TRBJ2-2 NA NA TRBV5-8 TGTGCCAGCAGCTTGGAAGGGGGGCGAGGCGGGGAGCTGTTTTTT CASSLEGGRGGELFF
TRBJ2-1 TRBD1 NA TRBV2 TGTGCCAGCAGCAGACGGACAGGGAACCTAAACAATGAGCAGTTCTTC CASSRRTGNLNNEQFF
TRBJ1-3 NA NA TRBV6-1 TGTGCCAGCAGTGTTCAGGGTGTCTTAGCTGGAAACACCATATATTTT CASSVQGVLAGNTIYF
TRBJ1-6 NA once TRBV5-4 TGTGCCAGCAGTCTACAGGATTCACCCCTCCACTTT CASSLQDSPLHF
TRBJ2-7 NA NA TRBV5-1 TGCGCCAGCAGTTCCTACGGGTACATCTCGGAGCAGTACTTC CASSSYGYISEQYF
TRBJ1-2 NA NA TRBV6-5 TGTGCCAGCAGTGTACAGGGAGACTATGGCTACACCTTC CASSVQGDYGYTF
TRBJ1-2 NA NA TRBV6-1 TGTGCCAGCAGTAGTTCTGGGGGCTTCTATGGCTACACCTTC CASSSSGGFYGYTF
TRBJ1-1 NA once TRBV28 TGTGCCAGCAGTCTTCCCAGGGAACTCTCGGCAGCTTTCTTT CASSLPRELSAAFF
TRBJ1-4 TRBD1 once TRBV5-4 TGTGCCAGCAGCTCTGACAGGGGGCGCGAAAAACTGTTTTTT CASSSDRGREKLFF
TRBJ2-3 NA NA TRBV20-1 TGCAGTGCTAGAGTCGGAGATACGCAGTATTTT CSARVGDTQYF
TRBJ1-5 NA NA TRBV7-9 TGTGCCAGCAGCTTTCCAGGGGAACAGCCCCAGCATTTT CASSFPGEQPQHF
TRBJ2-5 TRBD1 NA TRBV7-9 TGTGCCAGCAGCTCGACAGGGTTTGGAGAGACCCAGTACTTC CASSSTGFGETQYF
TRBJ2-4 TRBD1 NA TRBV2 TGTGCCAGCAGTAGAGGACAGGGGGCCGCAAACATTCAGTACTTC CASSRGQGAANIQYF
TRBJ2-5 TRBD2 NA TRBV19 TGTGCCAGTAGTAGGTGGCTAGCGGGTTCGCAAGAGACCCAGTACTTC CASSRWLAGSQETQYF
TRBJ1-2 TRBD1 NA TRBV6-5 TGTGCCAGCAGGCAACAGGGGGCTAACTATGGCTACACCTTC CASRQQGANYGYTF
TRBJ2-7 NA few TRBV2 TGTGCCAGCAGCTTACAGGGAGGCGAGCAGTACTTC CASSLQGGEQYF
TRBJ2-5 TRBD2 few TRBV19 TGTGCCAGTAGTTTCGGGGGGCAAGAGACCCAGTACTTC CASSFGGQETQYF